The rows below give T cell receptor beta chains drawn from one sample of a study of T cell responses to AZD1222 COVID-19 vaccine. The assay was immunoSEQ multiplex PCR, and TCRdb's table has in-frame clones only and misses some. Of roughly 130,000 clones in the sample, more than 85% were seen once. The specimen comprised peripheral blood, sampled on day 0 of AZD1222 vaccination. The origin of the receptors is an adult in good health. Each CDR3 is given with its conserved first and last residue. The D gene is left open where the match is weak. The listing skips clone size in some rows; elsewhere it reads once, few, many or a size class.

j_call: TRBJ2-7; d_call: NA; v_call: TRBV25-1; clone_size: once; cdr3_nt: TGTGCCAGCAGTGACCCGGGGATAAACTACGAGCAGTACTTC; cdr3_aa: CASSDPGINYEQYF
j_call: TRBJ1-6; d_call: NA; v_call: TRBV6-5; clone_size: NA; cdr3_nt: TGTGCCAGCAGCCTTGAGAGGGGGAATTCACCCCTCCACTTT; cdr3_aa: CASSLERGNSPLHF
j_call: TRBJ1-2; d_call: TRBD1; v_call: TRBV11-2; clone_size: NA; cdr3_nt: TGTGCCAGCAGCTTAGCACCGGGACAGATCTATGGCTACACCTTC; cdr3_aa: CASSLAPGQIYGYTF
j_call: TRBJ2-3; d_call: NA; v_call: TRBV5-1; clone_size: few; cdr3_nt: TGCGCCAGCAGCTTGGGGCAGGGAGACACAGATACGCAGTATTTT; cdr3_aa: CASSLGQGDTDTQYF
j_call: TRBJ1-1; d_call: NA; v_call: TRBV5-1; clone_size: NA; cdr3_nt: TGCGCCAGCAGCTTGGACGGATATATGAACACTGAAGCTTTCTTT; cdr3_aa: CASSLDGYMNTEAFF
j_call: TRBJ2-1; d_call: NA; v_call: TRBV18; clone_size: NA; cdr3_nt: TGTGCCAGCTCGCGGGTCTCCATGCAGCCCAATGAGCAGTTCTTC; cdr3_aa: CASSRVSMQPNEQFF
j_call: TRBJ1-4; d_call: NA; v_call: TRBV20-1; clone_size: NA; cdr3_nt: TGCAGTGCTAGTTTCAGGGCTGAGGAAAAACTGTTTTTT; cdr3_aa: CSASFRAEEKLFF
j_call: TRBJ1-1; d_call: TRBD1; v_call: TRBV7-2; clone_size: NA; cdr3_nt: TGTGCCAGCAGCTTATCAACAGGGGTGGGATTCACTGAAGCTTTCTTT; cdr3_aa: CASSLSTGVGFTEAFF
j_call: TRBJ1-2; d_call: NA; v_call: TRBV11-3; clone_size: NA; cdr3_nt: TGTGCCAGCAGCTTAAGGGGAAACTATGGCTACACCTTC; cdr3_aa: CASSLRGNYGYTF
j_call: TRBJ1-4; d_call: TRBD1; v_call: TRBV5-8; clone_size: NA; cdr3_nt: TGTGCCAGCAGCAGACTACAGGGGGTCGGGGAAAAACTGTTTTTT; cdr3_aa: CASSRLQGVGEKLFF
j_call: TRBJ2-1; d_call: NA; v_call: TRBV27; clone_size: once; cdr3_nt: TGTGCCAGCAGTTTATCTGGGGGGCCCTACAATGAGCAGTTCTTC; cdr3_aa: CASSLSGGPYNEQFF
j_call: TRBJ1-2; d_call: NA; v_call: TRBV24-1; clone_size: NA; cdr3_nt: TGTGCCACCAGTGACGACGGGAAGGTCTATGGCTACACCTTC; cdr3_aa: CATSDDGKVYGYTF
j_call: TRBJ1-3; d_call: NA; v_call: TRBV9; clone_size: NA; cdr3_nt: TGTGCCAGCAGCTACCGGGACCTGGAGACGGGAAACACCATATATTTT; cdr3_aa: CASSYRDLETGNTIYF
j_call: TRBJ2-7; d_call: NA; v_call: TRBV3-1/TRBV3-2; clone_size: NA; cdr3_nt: TGTGCCAGCAGCCAAGAGTTGCCGCGGGACATATACGAGCAGTACTTC; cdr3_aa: CASSQELPRDIYEQYF
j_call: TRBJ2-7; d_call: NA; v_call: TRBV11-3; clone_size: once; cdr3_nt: TGTGCCAGCAGCCCCATAGAGGACTACCTCTACGAGCAGTACTTC; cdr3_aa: CASSPIEDYLYEQYF
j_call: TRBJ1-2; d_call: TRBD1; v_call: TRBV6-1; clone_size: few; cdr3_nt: TGTGCCAGCAGTGAGGACGGGACAGGGGGATCTGGCTACACCTTC; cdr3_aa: CASSEDGTGGSGYTF
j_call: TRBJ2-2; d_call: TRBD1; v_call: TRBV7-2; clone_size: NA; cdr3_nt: TGTGCCAGCAGCGCAGGGGGAAGAGGCGGCGGGGAGCTGTTTTTT; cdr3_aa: CASSAGGRGGGELFF
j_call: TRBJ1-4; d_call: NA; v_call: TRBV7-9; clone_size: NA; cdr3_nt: TGTGCCAGCAGCGCCCCTAGGCACCAAAATGAAAAACTGTTTTTT; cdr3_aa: CASSAPRHQNEKLFF
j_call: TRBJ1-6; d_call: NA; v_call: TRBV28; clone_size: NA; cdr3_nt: TGTGCCAGCAGCCCATTCGGGTCACCCCTCCACTTT; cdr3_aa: CASSPFGSPLHF